The source of this T cell receptor beta chain is a study of CD8 T cells in Susac syndrome. To note about this clonotype: Its antigen is as yet unknown.

With random hexamers, reverse transcription was performed on about 0.5 to 1 ug of RNA. Each CDR3 protein gets one entry after TCRdb re-called the immunoSEQ multiplex PCR reads with MiXCR. Here the sample spans more than 100,000 distinct CDR3 sequences, approximately 96% being singletons. Study-level findings and limits: The TCR sequencing and HLA analysis in the study involved a relatively small number of individuals, as the study acknowledged.

The material sequenced was CD4+ T cells from PBMCs. The sequence was obtained from a human donor with Susac syndrome.

CDR3 nucleotides: TGCGCCAGCAGCCAAGAGCAGGGGGCAAGGTCCGGGGAGCTGTTTTTT. Translating gives CASSQEQGARSGELFF. The genes are TRBV4-3 and TRBJ2-2; 8 bases match TRBD1. Trimming at V came to 0 bases and at J to 6 bases, leaving 6 bases not matched to a gene. Germline lookup yields CDR1 LGHNA and CDR2 YSLEER. The CDR3 is made up of 16 amino acids.